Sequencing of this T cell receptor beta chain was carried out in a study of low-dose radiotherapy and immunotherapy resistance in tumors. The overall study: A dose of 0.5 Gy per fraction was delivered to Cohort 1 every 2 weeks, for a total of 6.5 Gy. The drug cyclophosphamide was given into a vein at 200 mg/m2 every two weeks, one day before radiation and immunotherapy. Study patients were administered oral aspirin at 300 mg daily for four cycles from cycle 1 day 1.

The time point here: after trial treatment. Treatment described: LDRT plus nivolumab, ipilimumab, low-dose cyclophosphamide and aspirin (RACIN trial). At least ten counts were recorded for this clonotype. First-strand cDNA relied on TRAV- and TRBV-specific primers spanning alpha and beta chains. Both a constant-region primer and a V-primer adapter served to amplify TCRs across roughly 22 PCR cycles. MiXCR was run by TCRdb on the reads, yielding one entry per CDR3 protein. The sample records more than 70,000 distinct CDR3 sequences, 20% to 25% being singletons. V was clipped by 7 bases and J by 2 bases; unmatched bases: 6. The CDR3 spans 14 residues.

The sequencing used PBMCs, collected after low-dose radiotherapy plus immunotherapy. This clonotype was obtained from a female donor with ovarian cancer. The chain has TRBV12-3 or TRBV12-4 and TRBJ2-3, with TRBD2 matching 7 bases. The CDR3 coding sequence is TGTGCCAGCACCCCCGGGACTAACACAGATACGCAGTATTTT. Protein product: CASTPGTNTDTQYF.